This T cell receptor beta chain was captured by sequencing in a study of T cell responses to AZD1222 COVID-19 vaccine. The study, taken as a whole, reports: Of spike-specific TCRs, nearly half reportedly target regions left unmutated in variants. Clonal diversity was possibly underestimated, and white British individuals and females predominated among donors. Baseline seropositives among AZD1222 recipients totaled only five or six. All repertoire sampling was performed exclusively after the peak T cell response.

TCRdb's copy holds only in-frame clones and misses some; the assay was immunoSEQ multiplex PCR. The repertoire includes about 120,000 clones, 70% to 90% of them detected once, and 3.9% sits in the top ten. On this clone: As yet, its antigen is unknown.

The specimen was peripheral blood, collected on day 0 of MenACWY control vaccination. This receptor was identified in an adult in good health.

CDR3 nucleotides: TGTGCCAGCAGCCATCCGGGGACAGATACGCAGTATTTT. Translation gives CASSHPGTDTQYF. The V and J genes are TRBV7-2 and TRBJ2-3, with a tentative D call TRBD2 (5 bases). The CDR3 consists of 13 residues. Trimming pared 5 bases from V and 3 bases from J, leaving 9 bases between. Germline lookup yields CDR1 SGHTA and CDR2 FQGNSA.